This T cell receptor beta chain was captured by sequencing in a study of OX40 agonist ivuxolimab in advanced cancers. As for the study in general: A mean age of around 63 years, range roughly 23 to 85, was recorded, and 70% to 85% were male.

Sampled blood was obtained at baseline, cycle 4 day 1, and cycle 7 day 1. This clone showed up just once. The antigen is unknown. Assay used: immunoSEQ multiplex PCR; TCRdb lists only in-frame clones, some missing. The data hold around 29,000 clones, with 85% observed a single time. Study findings and constraints: Individuals who were partial responders at 0.1-3.0 mg/kg had clonal expansion that ranked among the lowest.

Germline V gene lookup returns CDR1 MNHEY and CDR2 SMNVEV (reference sequence). J lost 4 bases, V lost 0 bases, and 9 bases had no gene match. The CDR3 covers 16 residues. This sequence was found in an adult with an advanced solid tumor such as melanoma, head and neck, liver or kidney cancer. The V gene is TRBV27, the J gene TRBJ2-7; 7 bases align to TRBD1. Sample: CD4+ or CD8+ T cells sorted from blood, taken in a trial of the OX40 agonist ivuxolimab. The CDR3 DNA follows: TGTGCCAGCAGTTTATCAGGGGGCGACCGTACATACGAGCAGTACTTC. Translation: CASSLSGGDRTYEQYF.